A single sample is the source of the 22 T cell receptor beta chains below, sequenced in a study of T-cell reconstitution after alpha-beta-depleted transplantation in children. Researchers prepared the TCRbeta library using unique molecular identifiers, the study reports. TCRdb re-called the PCR reads through MiXCR, storing one row per CDR3 protein. The profile shows around 200,000 distinct CDR3 sequences, approximately 10% of them singletons. The sequences come from PBMCs, collected before TCRalphabeta/CD19-depleted stem cell transplant. These receptors originate from a child younger than two with acute myeloid leukemia, due to receive a stem cell transplant.

This clonotype has a count of ten or more. The chain links TRBV20-1 to TRBJ2-1, with TRBD2 identical over 8 bases. Germline trimming cut 7 bases from V and 0 bases from J; bases unmatched to any gene: 5. Germline values: CDR1 DFQATT, CDR2 SNEGSKA (reference sequence). The CDR3 has 14 residues. The CDR3 bases are TGCAGTGGCTCGGGGGGGACCTCCTACAATGAGCAGTTCTTC. Translating gives CSGSGGTSYNEQFF.

This clonotype appeared many times. The chain joins TRBV28 to TRBJ2-5, with D perhaps matching TRBD1 (6 bases). The CDR3 sequence is 14 residues long. The germline gives CDR1 MDHEN, CDR2 SYDVKM. The V end lost 6 bases, the J end lost 1 base, and 12 bases lay between the germline ends. As DNA, the CDR3 is TGTGCCAGCAGGCCCCAGGGGCCCCAAGAGACCCAGTACTTC. Translating gives CASRPQGPQETQYF.

V gene TRBV5-1 combines with J gene TRBJ2-7, with 11 nucleotides matching TRBD2. CDR1 is SGHRS and CDR2 is YFSETQ in the germline V gene. This CDR3 has 15 amino acids. The J segment lost 4 bases and the V segment lost 4 bases, leaving 7 bases of the junction unmatched. The CDR3 here is CASSSTSGSVYEQYF. The CDR3 nucleotides are TGCGCCAGCAGCAGCACTAGCGGGAGTGTTTACGAGCAGTACTTC.

This clonotype was picked up many times. The rearrangement uses TRBV25-1 and TRBJ2-7, with D perhaps matching TRBD1 (6 bases). Trimming cost V 3 bases and J 7 bases, with 13 bases left between them. The CDR3 covers 13 residues. Germline V gene data show CDR1 as MGHDK and CDR2 as SYGVNS. CDR3 sequence reads: CASSDTGKGEQYF. DNA of the CDR3: TGTGCCAGCAGTGATACAGGGAAGGGGGAGCAGTACTTC.

This clonotype showed up just a few times. This chain links TRBV28 with TRBJ1-2; D not certain. V dropped 6 bases and J dropped 4 bases, with 15 bases sitting between them. CDR3 length equals 14 residues. Germline CDR1 reads MDHEN; CDR2 reads SYDVKM. The CDR3 nucleotides are TGTGCCAGCAGATCCTCCCCCAGGCCCTATGGCTACACCTTC. This encodes CASRSSPRPYGYTF.

This clonotype occurred many times. J is TRBJ2-2 and V is TRBV7-2; TRBD1 matches at 9 bases. After removal of 4 bases from V and 3 bases from J, the junction contained 3 bases not matched to a gene. The CDR3 consists of 15 residues. Germline V gene lookup returns CDR1 SGHTA and CDR2 FQGNSA. The CDR3 protein is CASSYRQGDTGELFF. CDR3 coding DNA: TGTGCCAGCAGCTACCGACAGGGGGACACCGGGGAGCTGTTTTTT.

This clonotype was detected ten times or more. The V call is TRBV12-3 or TRBV12-4, the J call TRBJ2-4; D is possibly TRBD2 (7 bases). CDR3 length: 15 residues. V lost 3 bases and J 0 bases, leaving 9 bases between the germline ends. The CDR3 reads CASSFGGRAKNIQYF. CDR3 bases: TGTGCCAGCAGTTTCGGGGGGCGAGCCAAAAACATTCAGTACTTC.

This clonotype was recorded at least ten times. The rearrangement uses TRBV28 and TRBJ2-1; no firm D call. Germline V gene lookup returns CDR1 MDHEN and CDR2 SYDVKM. The CDR3 length is 15 residues. V was pared by 8 bases and J by 1 base, with 15 bases between. CDR3 sequence: CASRGVGPSYNEQFF. Written as DNA, the CDR3 is TGTGCCAGCCGTGGAGTTGGCCCTTCCTACAATGAGCAGTTCTTC.

This clonotype was seen many times. This rearrangement joins TRBV4-1 to TRBJ2-3, with D perhaps TRBD1 or TRBD2 (6 bases each). Per germline, CDR1 MGHRA and CDR2 YSYEKL. The V and J ends lost 0 bases and 0 bases respectively, with 10 bases between them. The CDR3 spans 16 residues. CDR3 sequence reads: CASSQEGGTSTDTQYF. As DNA, the CDR3 is TGCGCCAGCAGCCAAGAAGGGGGGACTAGCACAGATACGCAGTATTTT.

This clonotype was detected many times. The V gene is TRBV5-1, the J gene TRBJ1-2; a weak D match, TRBD1 (6 bases). The CDR3 extends over 14 amino acids. V gave up 0 bases and J gave up 4 bases, with 10 bases separating them. Per germline, CDR1 SGHRS and CDR2 YFSETQ. CDR3 residues: CASSLDQGSYGYTF. CDR3 sequence (DNA): TGCGCCAGCAGCTTGGATCAGGGGTCCTATGGCTACACCTTC.

The chain joins TRBV29-1 to TRBJ1-1; D is undetermined. In germline, CDR1 is SQVTM, CDR2 ANQGSEA. This CDR3 is built from 9 residues. The V and J ends lost 4 bases and 8 bases respectively, with 5 bases between them. Here the CDR3 reads CSVGIEAFF. CDR3 nucleotide sequence: TGCAGCGTTGGGATAGAAGCTTTCTTT.

The sample holds many counts of this clonotype. The chain links TRBV9 to TRBJ2-1; TRBD2 agrees at 14 bases. V lost 0 bases, J lost 2 bases, and 10 bases stayed unmatched. The CDR3 has 20 amino acids. Germline-derived CDR1 and CDR2 are SGDLS and YYNGEE. CDR3 bases: TGTGCCAGCAGCGTAGAGCCGGGACTAGCGGGAGCGAGACCCTACAATGAGCAGTTCTTC. Translating it yields CASSVEPGLAGARPYNEQFF.

This clonotype was seen many times. V is TRBV29-1 and J is TRBJ1-2, with a tentative D call TRBD1 (5 bases). The V gene's germline CDR1 is SQVTM and CDR2 ANQGSEA. Deletions cut 3 bases from V and 4 bases from J, with 9 bases between. This CDR3 is 12 amino acids long. The CDR3 loop is CSVDQGFYGYTF. CDR3 DNA: TGCAGCGTTGATCAGGGATTCTATGGCTACACCTTC.

Many counts were recorded for this clonotype. V and J are TRBV5-1 and TRBJ2-1; 9 bases are shared with TRBD2. In germline, CDR1 is SGHRS, CDR2 YFSETQ. The CDR3 has 13 amino acids. Trimming cost V 7 bases and J 9 bases; bases outside gene matches: 8. The CDR3 nucleotides are TGCGCCAGCGGTCCGGGACTAGCAGTTGAGCAGTTCTTC. It codes for CASGPGLAVEQFF.

In its sample, this clonotype was seen many times. This chain connects TRBV5-1 to TRBJ2-2; D possibly corresponds to TRBD1 (6 bases). The CDR3 is 15 amino acids. Germline CDR1 SGHRS, CDR2 YFSETQ. The V end was cut by 3 bases, the J end by 4 bases, with 13 bases between. CDR3 sequence reads: CASSWGHVSTGELFF. CDR3 nucleotide sequence: TGCGCCAGCAGCTGGGGACATGTTTCCACCGGGGAGCTGTTTTTT. The full variable domain, its missing parts supplied by reference TRBV5-1 and TRBJ2-2, is KAGVTQTPRYLIKTRGQQVTLSCSPISGHRSVSWYQQTPGQGLQFLFEYFSETQRNKGNFPGRFSGRQFSNSRSEMNVSTLELGDSALYLCASSWGHVSTGELFFGEGSRLTVL.

This clonotype was seen ten or more times. The V and J genes are TRBV11-2 and TRBJ2-1; 9 bases match TRBD2. J gave up 0 bases and V 5 bases, and 11 bases lay outside the gene matches. In germline, CDR1 is SGHAT, CDR2 FQNNGV. The CDR3 extends over 18 amino acids. This CDR3 reads CASSAPGTSYSSYNEQFF. CDR3 in DNA: TGTGCCAGCAGCGCGCCCGGGACTAGCTACAGCTCCTACAATGAGCAGTTCTTC.

In this sample, this clonotype turned up many times. This chain connects TRBV5-1 to TRBJ1-1; D gene unclear. The CDR3 runs 14 residues. The germline V and J ends were trimmed by 4 bases and 5 bases, with 15 bases remaining between them. CDR1 is SGHRS, CDR2 YFSETQ, per germline. The CDR3 region has the DNA TGCGCCAGCAGCCCTGGTGAAGGCTGGACTGAAGCTTTCTTT. Its protein is CASSPGEGWTEAFF.

This clonotype has at least ten counts. This chain links TRBV5-1 with TRBJ1-6; 7 nucleotides line up with TRBD1. With 2 bases clipped from V and 9 bases from J, the junction kept 5 bases outside the gene matches. The CDR3 spans 14 residues. The V gene's germline CDR1 is SGHRS and CDR2 YFSETQ. CDR3 sequence: CASSLGQDTSPLHF. Here the CDR3 DNA reads TGCGCCAGCAGCTTAGGACAGGATACTTCACCCCTCCACTTT.

This clonotype has only a few counts. In nucleotides, the CDR3 is TGTGCCTGGAGTGTATCTGGGGGCACTGAAGCTTTCTTT. Protein sequence: CAWSVSGGTEAFF. The chain links TRBV30 to TRBJ1-1, with a possible D match to TRBD1 (5 bases). In germline, CDR1 is GTSNPN, CDR2 SVGIG (reference sequence). V shed 0 bases and J shed 4 bases, with 9 bases lying between them. This CDR3 spans 13 amino acids.

This clonotype appeared a few times. The CDR3 bases are TGTGCCAGCAGCGGACAGGCCACCGCAGGACACACCATATATTTT. Its protein is CASSGQATAGHTIYF. The J gene is TRBJ1-3, the V gene TRBV7-9, with 7 bases lining up with TRBD1. The CDR3 runs to 15 residues. J gave up 8 bases and V 5 bases, and 12 bases lay outside the gene matches. Germline CDR1 SEHNR, CDR2 FQNEAQ (reference sequence).

This clonotype was detected many times. The J gene is TRBJ1-2, the V gene TRBV5-1, with 7 positions matching TRBD1. This CDR3 has 13 residues. Germline lookup yields CDR1 SGHRS and CDR2 YFSETQ. V lost 0 bases and J lost 12; bases outside the gene matches: 8. CDR3 DNA: TGCGCCAGCAGCTTGGCCCACGACAGGGCGAACACCTTC. It yields the protein CASSLAHDRANTF.

The CDR3 here is CASRASLQGDQETQYF. CDR3 nucleotides: TGTGCCAGCAGGGCTTCTCTACAGGGGGACCAAGAGACCCAGTACTTC. J is TRBJ2-5 and V is TRBV7-2, with 8 bases aligning to TRBD1. J lost 0 bases, V lost 6 bases, and 9 bases had no gene match. Germline V gene sequence: CDR1 SGHTA, CDR2 FQGNSA. This CDR3 contains 16 residues.